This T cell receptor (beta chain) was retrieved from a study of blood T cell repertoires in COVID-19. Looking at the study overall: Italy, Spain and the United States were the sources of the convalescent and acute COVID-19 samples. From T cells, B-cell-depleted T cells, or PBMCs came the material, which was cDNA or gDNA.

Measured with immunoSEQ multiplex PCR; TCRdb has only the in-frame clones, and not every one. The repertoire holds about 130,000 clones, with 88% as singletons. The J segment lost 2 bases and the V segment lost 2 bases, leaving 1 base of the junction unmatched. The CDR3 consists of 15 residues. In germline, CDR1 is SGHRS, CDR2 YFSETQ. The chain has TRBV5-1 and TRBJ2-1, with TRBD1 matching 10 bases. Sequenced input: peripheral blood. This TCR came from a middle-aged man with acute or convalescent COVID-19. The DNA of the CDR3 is TGCGCCAGCAGCTTCGGACAGGGGGCCTACAATGAGCAGTTCTTC. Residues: CASSFGQGAYNEQFF.